Listed below are T cell receptor beta chains from one sample, sequenced in a study of cytomegalovirus exposure and HLA in healthy donors. The assay was immunoSEQ multiplex PCR, and TCRdb's table has in-frame clones only and misses some. The sample lists some 120,000 clones; roughly 9% were seen once. The sequenced sample was PBMCs. These receptors were taken from a middle-aged woman in good health and CMV-seropositive. Each CDR3 is given with its conserved first and last residue. D genes are given only for firm matches. Rows give clone size only sometimes, using once, few, many, or a class for an expanded clone.

TRBV27	-	TRBD1	TRBJ1-5	CASRGGQFNQPQHF	TGTGCCAGCAGGGGGGGACAGTTCAATCAGCCCCAGCATTTT
TRBV6-1	few	-	TRBJ2-7	CASTDRGNPSYEQYF	TGTGCCAGCACCGATCGGGGGAACCCATCCTACGAGCAGTACTTC
TRBV9	few	-	TRBJ2-7	CASSPRLGHEQYF	TGTGCCAGCAGCCCCCGGTTGGGGCACGAGCAGTACTTC
TRBV7-2	-	-	TRBJ1-2	CASTSESLYGYTF	TGTGCCAGCACCTCAGAATCTTTATATGGCTACACCTTC
TRBV19	few	TRBD1	TRBJ1-1	CASTLGQDVTEAFF	TGTGCCAGTACCTTGGGACAGGACGTGACTGAAGCTTTCTTT
TRBV2	few	TRBD1	TRBJ1-2	CASSLTGVTEGYTF	TGTGCCAGCAGCCTGACAGGGGTGACGGAGGGCTACACCTTC
TRBV9	few	-	TRBJ2-1	CASSAGGRNNEQFF	TGTGCCAGCAGCGCGGGGGGCCGTAACAATGAGCAGTTCTTC
TRBV19	-	-	TRBJ2-7	CASSIWWGASYEQYF	TGTGCCAGTAGTATATGGTGGGGCGCCTCCTACGAGCAGTACTTC
TRBV10-3	few	TRBD1	TRBJ2-2	CASRTGATNTGELFF	TGTGCCTCCAGGACAGGGGCGACGAACACCGGGGAGCTGTTTTTT
TRBV5-1	-	-	TRBJ2-2	CASSFQGSTNTGELFF	TGCGCCAGCAGCTTTCAGGGCTCTACGAACACCGGGGAGCTGTTTTTT
TRBV27	few	-	TRBJ1-5	CASSSRGGAYSNQPQHF	TGTGCCAGCAGTTCCCGGGGGGGGGCCTATAGCAATCAGCCCCAGCATTTT
TRBV11-2	-	-	TRBJ2-7	CASSLGAAPAGEQYF	TGTGCCAGCAGCTTAGGAGCAGCTCCGGCCGGGGAGCAGTACTTC
TRBV6-5	-	-	TRBJ1-1	CASRQGLGAEAFF	TGTGCCAGCAGGCAGGGTTTAGGGGCTGAAGCTTTCTTT
TRBV4-1	-	-	TRBJ1-5	CASSQEQDSNQPQHF	TGCGCCAGCAGCCAAGAACAGGATAGCAATCAGCCCCAGCATTTT
TRBV6-5	-	-	TRBJ2-1	CASSYSRGSYNEQFF	TGTGCCAGCAGTTACTCGCGTGGCTCCTACAATGAGCAGTTCTTC
TRBV19	-	-	TRBJ1-1	CASSMEFWAEAFF	TGTGCCAGTAGTATGGAGTTTTGGGCTGAAGCTTTCTTT
TRBV6-1	-	-	TRBJ2-5	CASSEDYRGIKTQYF	TGTGCCAGCAGTGAAGATTATCGGGGTATCAAGACCCAGTACTTC
TRBV4-1	few	TRBD1	TRBJ1-1	CASSQTLTGESTEAFF	TGCGCCAGCAGCCAAACATTGACAGGGGAATCCACTGAAGCTTTCTTT
TRBV30	-	TRBD1	TRBJ1-5	CAWGTVNQPQHF	TGTGCCTGGGGGACAGTCAATCAGCCCCAGCATTTT
TRBV5-1	few	TRBD2	TRBJ2-3	CASRTSGAADTQYF	TGCGCCAGCAGAACTAGCGGGGCCGCAGATACGCAGTATTTT
TRBV6-4	-	-	TRBJ2-2	CASRTPNTGELFF	TGTGCCAGCAGGACACCGAACACCGGGGAGCTGTTTTTT
TRBV7-2	few	TRBD2	TRBJ2-3	CASSFPSGLEGYF	TGTGCCAGCAGCTTCCCCTCGGGACTAGAAGGGTATTTT
TRBV6-6	few	-	TRBJ1-1	CASRYGAGRWNTEAFF	TGTGCCAGCAGGTACGGGGCAGGGAGGTGGAACACTGAAGCTTTCTTT
TRBV27	-	TRBD1	TRBJ2-1	CASSLGQGASEQFF	TGTGCCAGCAGTCTCGGACAGGGGGCTAGTGAGCAGTTCTTC
TRBV9	-	-	TRBJ1-1	CASSVNWNTEAFF	TGTGCCAGCAGCGTAAACTGGAACACTGAAGCTTTCTTT
TRBV7-6	few	TRBD2	TRBJ2-7	CASSPTSVGGYEQYF	TGTGCCAGCAGCCCTACTAGCGTAGGTGGGTACGAGCAGTACTTC
TRBV30	-	-	TRBJ1-1	CASDQGGNTEAFF	TGTGCCTCCGACCAGGGAGGGAACACTGAAGCTTTCTTT
TRBV5-1	few	TRBD1	TRBJ2-3	CASSFGTGGDWGTQYF	TGCGCCAGCAGCTTCGGGACAGGGGGGGATTGGGGTACGCAGTATTTT
TRBV29-1	few	-	TRBJ2-7	CSARQASSYEQYF	TGCAGCGCTAGACAGGCTAGCTCCTACGAGCAGTACTTC
TRBV6-6	few	-	TRBJ1-1	CASTRGTPRDTEAFF	TGTGCCAGCACCCGGGGGACCCCGAGGGACACTGAAGCTTTCTTT
TRBV15	-	TRBD1	TRBJ1-5	CATSRRTGLDQPQHF	TGTGCCACCAGCAGGAGGACAGGGTTGGATCAGCCCCAGCATTTT
TRBV9	few	-	TRBJ2-2	CASSGARTGELFF	TGTGCCAGCTCAGGGGCGCGCACCGGGGAGCTGTTTTTT
TRBV6-5	few	-	TRBJ2-3	CASSYDQGPRDTQYF	TGTGCCAGCAGTTACGACCAGGGCCCGAGAGATACGCAGTATTTT
TRBV5-1	few	-	TRBJ2-2	CASSRQGGYTGELFF	TGCGCCAGCAGCCGTCAGGGTGGGTACACCGGGGAGCTGTTTTTT
TRBV19	few	-	TRBJ2-7	CASSIQGGYEQYF	TGTGCCAGTAGTATTCAGGGAGGCTACGAGCAGTACTTC
TRBV2	-	-	TRBJ1-2	CASSTEANYGYTF	TGTGCCAGCAGTACCGAGGCTAACTATGGCTACACCTTC
TRBV27	-	-	TRBJ1-2	CASSYQGVDLIYGYTF	TGTGCCAGCAGTTATCAAGGGGTGGACCTCATTTATGGCTACACCTTC
TRBV5-1	-	TRBD1	TRBJ1-1	CASSHGLGTDIEDMNTEAFF	TGCGCCAGCAGTCACGGACTCGGGACAGATATAGAAGATATGAACACTGAAGCTTTCTTT
TRBV7-2	few	TRBD1	TRBJ1-2	CASSIPGQPYGYTF	TGTGCCAGCAGCATACCGGGACAGCCGTATGGCTACACCTTC
TRBV11-2	few	-	TRBJ1-2	CASSPSDSYGYTF	TGTGCCAGCAGCCCCTCGGACAGCTATGGCTACACCTTC
TRBV7-9	-	-	TRBJ1-5	CASSIRGNQPQHF	TGTGCCAGCAGCATCCGTGGCAATCAGCCCCAGCATTTT
TRBV7-3	few	TRBD2	TRBJ2-1	CASSLFSGGPINEQFF	TGTGCCAGCAGCTTATTTAGCGGGGGGCCAATCAATGAGCAGTTCTTC
TRBV5-1	medium-sized	-	TRBJ2-7	CASSKALGGGDEQYF	TGCGCCAGCAGCAAGGCCTTAGGGGGGGGTGATGAGCAGTACTTC
TRBV30	-	-	TRBJ2-7	CAWKQGVKSYEQYF	TGTGCCTGGAAACAAGGAGTCAAGTCATACGAGCAGTACTTC
TRBV7-9	few	-	TRBJ1-6	CASSLDNPAGGSPLHF	TGTGCCAGCAGCTTGGATAACCCGGCGGGGGGTTCACCCCTCCACTTT
TRBV10-3	-	TRBD1	TRBJ1-5	CAIRDRDYQPQHF	TGTGCCATCAGGGACAGGGACTATCAGCCCCAGCATTTT
TRBV18	few	TRBD1	TRBJ1-3	CASSPTGTEYLGNTIYF	TGTGCCAGCTCACCCACCGGGACAGAATACCTAGGAAACACCATATATTTT
TRBV19	-	TRBD2	TRBJ2-7	CASSGEGSYEQYF	TGTGCCAGTAGTGGGGAGGGTTCCTACGAGCAGTACTTC
TRBV5-1	-	TRBD1	TRBJ2-7	CASSLGQGPYEQYF	TGCGCCAGCAGCTTGGGACAGGGACCCTACGAGCAGTACTTC
TRBV9	few	-	TRBJ2-7	CASSVGHGAYEQYF	TGTGCCAGCAGCGTAGGCCACGGAGCCTACGAGCAGTACTTC
TRBV10-3	-	-	TRBJ1-1	CAISESGVRGSGTEAFF	TGTGCCATCAGTGAGTCGGGGGTCAGGGGTTCTGGTACTGAAGCTTTCTTT
TRBV29-1	few	TRBD1	TRBJ1-4	CSVAPYQGVEEKLFF	TGCAGCGTCGCCCCATACCAGGGGGTTGAGGAAAAACTGTTTTTT